This TCR beta chain emerged from a study of T cells in Graves' hyperthyroidism and ophthalmopathy. Amplified regions were TCR beta CDR3 sequences from RNA transcripts. Researchers ran a first-round RT-PCR on the TCR CDR3 using the HTBI primer set. MiXCR, applied by TCRdb to the multiplex PCR reads, yields one record per CDR3 protein. This repertoire shows 200,000 to 300,000 distinct CDR3 sequences, about 24% found once; its top ten account for approximately 35%. Fresh peripheral blood, roughly 10 ml, was the source of the PBMCs. Looked up from germline, CDR1 is MNHNS and CDR2 is SASEGT. Trimming removed 2 bases from V and 4 bases from J, with 16 bases in between. CDR3 length equals 16 residues. This clonotype was observed a few times.

This sequence joins TRBV6-1 and TRBJ2-3; D not certain. Sequencing input: blood. The sequence was collected from a woman in her forties with Graves' ophthalmopathy. The CDR3 bases are TGTGCCAGCAGTGAAACGTCCCCCGGGTTTTCAGATACGCAGTATTTT. This gives the protein CASSETSPGFSDTQYF.